The 22 T cell receptor beta chains listed next were all sequenced from one sample in a study of regulatory T cells in long-lasting Graves disease (dated by TCRdb to about 2021). The library was produced with multiplex PCR. The sequencer listed for this sample is Illumina HiSeq 4000. CDR3 regions were amplified by Arm-PCR with iRepertoire HTBI primers to construct TCR beta libraries. The public reads were reanalyzed by TCRdb: fastp trimming at Q25, MiXCR alignment, in-frame beta chains only. Merged by CDR3 protein, the rows form single entries marked with the most common genes and DNA. This sample comprises more than 300,000 distinct CDR3 sequences, roughly 20% of them detected only once. The top ten hold around 30% of the sample. Read against the paper, the sample's time point label means: persistent/refractory GD, antithyroid drugs over 5 years with positive TRAb. For both TCR sequencing and RNA sequencing, RNA was extracted from PBMCs in TRIzol.

This specimen was peripheral blood mononuclear cells (PBMCs), taken when the disease was refractory, from a patient treated with antithyroid drugs. These receptor sequences come from a woman aged 40 to 55 with Graves disease. Donor details come from another sample of the same person, matched by shared clones.

The chain is built from TRBV28 and TRBJ2-7; no definite D call. The CDR3 loop spans 12 amino acids. V was shortened by 10 bases and J by 2 bases, with 12 bases between the two germline ends. The V gene's germline CDR1 is MDHEN and CDR2 SYDVKM. CDR3 nucleotides: TGTGCCACCGCGCCTCCAGCCTACGAGCAGTACTTC. Translating gives CATAPPAYEQYF.

The gene calls are TRBV7-3 and TRBJ1-1; D remains unclear. Looked up from germline, CDR1 is SGHTA and CDR2 is FQGTGA. V was trimmed by 5 bases and J by 3 bases, leaving 25 bases between them. This CDR3 comprises 18 residues. CDR3 in amino acids: CASSPSGRVFADDTEAFF. CDR3 nucleotides: TGTGCCAGCAGCCCAAGCGGAAGGGTTTTCGCGGACGACACTGAAGCTTTCTTT.

This clonotype was seen a handful of times. The V call is TRBV11-2, the J call TRBJ1-1, with 8 bases aligning to TRBD1. In germline, CDR1 is SGHAT, CDR2 FQNNGV. This CDR3 contains 14 residues. J was trimmed by 5 bases and V by 2 bases; bases with no gene match: 4. CDR3 residues: CASSLQGAWTEAFF. CDR3 coding DNA: TGTGCCAGCAGCTTACAGGGGGCTTGGACTGAAGCTTTCTTT. The whole variable domain, filled in from reference TRBV11-2 and TRBJ1-1, reads EAGVAQSPRYKIIEKRQSVAFWCNPISGHATLYWYQQILGQGPKLLIQFQNNGVVDDSQLPKDRFSAERLKGVDSTLKIQPAKLEDSAVYLCASSLQGAWTEAFFGQGTRLTVV.

This clonotype was picked up many times. V and J are TRBV28 and TRBJ2-1, with D maybe TRBD2 (6 bases). Germline loops: CDR1 MDHEN, CDR2 SYDVKM. The CDR3 runs to 13 residues. V lost 3 bases and J lost 12, with 15 bases in between. The CDR3 loop is CASSFPTLGGQFF. The CDR3 DNA reads as TGTGCCAGCAGTTTTCCGACCCTCGGGGGGCAGTTCTTC.

This clonotype was recorded many times. The chain joins TRBV29-1 to TRBJ2-1, with D perhaps assigned TRBD1 or TRBD2 (5 bases each). The CDR3 runs 12 residues. Trimming stripped 0 bases from V and 9 bases from J, with 9 bases between. Germline CDR1 and CDR2: SQVTM and ANQGSEA. CDR3 sequence: CSVEDEGTEQFF. The CDR3 nucleotides are TGCAGCGTTGAAGACGAGGGGACTGAGCAGTTCTTC.

This clonotype was detected many times. The CDR3 loop reads CASSSHGGTEAFF. DNA of the CDR3: TGTGCCAGCAGCTCGCACGGAGGGACTGAAGCTTTCTTT. The J gene is TRBJ1-1, the V gene TRBV28; unclear D gene. The V gene lost 6 bases and the J gene lost 5 bases, with 13 bases spanning the gap. The germline V gene encodes CDR1 MDHEN and CDR2 SYDVKM. The CDR3 runs to 13 residues.

This clonotype was detected ten times or more. The CDR3 nucleotides read TGTGCCAGCAGTTTGACCGAAGAGTACGAGCAGTACTTC. This gives the protein CASSLTEEYEQYF. The chain couples TRBV12-3 or TRBV12-4 to TRBJ2-7, with D uncertain. Trimming pared 3 bases from V and 4 bases from J, leaving 10 bases between. The CDR3 sequence is 13 residues long.

This clonotype was recorded a few times. The rearrangement joins TRBV29-1 to TRBJ1-4; D uncertain. V lost 7 bases and J 8 bases, leaving 11 bases between the germline ends. This CDR3 comprises 11 residues. Germline assignment: CDR1 SQVTM and CDR2 ANQGSEA. CDR3 bases: TGCAGCGCGGGCAAGGGAGAAAAACTGTTTTTT. Translating it yields CSAGKGEKLFF.

The chain links TRBV4-1 to TRBJ1-6; D ambiguous. This CDR3 comprises 13 residues. The germline gives CDR1 MGHRA, CDR2 YSYEKL. Trimming left V 3 bases short and J 7 bases short, with 7 bases between. CDR3: CASSQTGNSPLHF. The CDR3 DNA reads as TGCGCCAGCAGCCAGACGGGGAATTCACCCCTCCACTTT.

This clonotype was seen only a few times. V gene TRBV7-9 combines with J gene TRBJ2-2; 7 positions match TRBD2. Germline-derived CDR1 and CDR2 are SEHNR and FQNEAQ (reference sequence). After removal of 6 bases from V and 3 bases from J, the junction contained 7 bases not matched to a gene. This CDR3 is built from 15 residues. CDR3 in amino acids: CASRTVGGDTGELFF. CDR3 DNA sequence: TGTGCCAGCAGAACCGTTGGGGGGGACACCGGGGAGCTGTTTTTT.

Worth noting for this clonotype: This sequence may be a read error, since a much larger clone differs from it by one base. J is TRBJ1-5 and V is TRBV6-2 or TRBV6-3; the match to TRBD1 covers 7 bases. In germline, CDR1 is MNHEY, CDR2 SVGEGT. The CDR3 extends over 15 amino acids. CDR3 DNA: TGTGCCGGCAGTGAAGCAGGGGGAGCAAATCAGCCCCAGCATTTT. Amino acid sequence: CAGSEAGGANQPQHF.

This clonotype was seen more than once but under ten times. The chain has TRBV20-1 and TRBJ2-5; 9 bases line up with TRBD2. CDR1 DFQATT and CDR2 SNEGSKA come from the germline V gene (reference sequence). The trim removed 6 bases at V and 5 bases at J, leaving 13 bases unmatched. The CDR3 extends over 15 amino acids. The CDR3 DNA sequence: TGCAGTGCAACCGGCGCTAGCGGGAAACGGGAGACCCAGTACTTC. It translates to CSATGASGKRETQYF.

The J gene is TRBJ1-3, the V gene TRBV6-4; D not resolved. CDR1 is MRHNA, CDR2 SNTAGT, per germline. The CDR3 is 14 residues long. V gave up 8 bases and J gave up 0 bases, with 11 bases separating them. CDR3: CASGDRSSGNTIYF. CDR3 nucleotide sequence: TGTGCCAGCGGCGATAGGTCCTCTGGAAACACCATATATTTT.

Of note for this clonotype: This sequence may be a read error, since a much larger clone differs from it by one base. The final CDR3 position lacks the conserved phenylalanine or tryptophan, pointing to a likely read error. The chain has TRBV12-3 or TRBV12-4 and TRBJ2-7, with TRBD2 matching 8 bases. This CDR3 region has 12 residues. Trimming at V came to 10 bases and at J to 3 bases, leaving 5 bases not matched to a gene. The CDR3 sequence is CAIGTRGYEQYL. The CDR3 nucleotides are TGTGCCATCGGGACTAGGGGCTACGAGCAGTACCTC.

This clonotype showed up just a few times. V and J are TRBV15 and TRBJ1-6; maybe TRBD1 (6 bases). The CDR3 sequence is 17 residues long. Germline loops: CDR1 LNHNV, CDR2 YYDKDF (reference sequence). V was pared by 1 base and J by 0 bases, with 10 bases between. CDR3 sequence reads: CATSRGGGFSYNSPLHF. Here the CDR3 DNA reads TGTGCCACCAGCAGAGGAGGGGGATTCTCCTATAATTCACCCCTCCACTTT.

Many counts were recorded for this clonotype. The rearrangement links TRBV15 to TRBJ2-7, with 7 bases lining up with TRBD2. CDR3 length: 16 residues. In germline, CDR1 is LNHNV, CDR2 YYDKDF (reference sequence). The ends lost 6 bases at V and 0 bases at J; junction bases unmatched: 11. The CDR3 reads CATSQDGAGVSYEQYF. CDR3 nucleotides: TGTGCCACCAGTCAAGACGGCGCGGGAGTCTCCTACGAGCAGTACTTC. The variable domain in full, completed from reference TRBV15 and TRBJ2-7, reads DAMVIQNPRYQVTQFGKPVTLSCSQTLNHNVMYWYQQKSSQAPKLLFHYYDKDFNNEADTPDNFQSRRPNTSFCFLDIRSPGLGDTAMYLCATSQDGAGVSYEQYFGPGTRLTVT.

In the case of this clonotype: A much larger clone lies one base from this, so it may be a read error. Given the absence of the conserved phenylalanine or tryptophan at the CDR3 end, a read error is likely. The J gene is TRBJ2-5, the V gene TRBV29-1; 7 nucleotides agree with TRBD1. The germline V gene has CDR1 SQVTM and CDR2 ANQGSEA. V gave up 2 bases and J gave up 1 base; unmatched junction bases: 1. The CDR3 runs to 13 residues. In DNA, the CDR3 is TGCAGCGTTGAATCAGGGGGCCAAGAGACCCAGTACCTC. Protein: CSVESGGQETQYL.

Details on this clonotype: A read error may be the cause here, since a much bigger clone is one base away. The rearrangement joins TRBV12-3 or TRBV12-4 to TRBJ2-2; 7 bases align to TRBD2. There are 14 residues in the CDR3. The CDR3 nucleotides are TGTGCCAGCAGTTTACTGGGGGGGACCGGGGAGATGTTTTTT. This encodes CASSLLGGTGEMFF.

The V call is TRBV20-1, the J call TRBJ1-3, with TRBD1 as a possible D gene (5 bases). Germline CDR1 reads DFQATT; CDR2 reads SNEGSKA (reference sequence). Between the trimmed V and J ends, which lost 1 base and 4 bases, there was a span of 11 bases. The CDR3 loop spans 14 amino acids. CDR3 in amino acids: CSARAPGLGNTIYF. The CDR3 DNA follows: TGCAGTGCTAGAGCTCCAGGGCTCGGAAACACCATATATTTT.

This clonotype has ten or more counts. The chain couples TRBV6-2 or TRBV6-3 to TRBJ2-7; either TRBD1 or TRBD2 may fit D (5 bases each). The germline V gene encodes CDR1 MNHEY and CDR2 SVGEGT. CDR3 length equals 15 residues. Trimming pared 5 bases from V and 4 bases from J, leaving 18 bases between. The CDR3, as DNA: TGTGCCAGCAGTGAAGTCGGGGTCGGGGCATACGAGCAGTACTTC. Translating gives CASSEVGVGAYEQYF.

This clonotype has more than one count but fewer than ten. One junction end does not reproduce the germline sequence, and a read error may be involved. The rearrangement links TRBV6-1 to TRBJ2-2; D is ambiguous. Germline CDR1 MNHNS, CDR2 SASEGT. This CDR3 region has 14 residues. CDR3 DNA sequence: TGTGCCAGCAGCGAAGCCATAGGTACCGGGGAGCTGTTTTTT. Translated, it gives CASSEAIGTGELFF.

In this sample, this clonotype turned up many times. This chain joins TRBV29-1 and TRBJ1-2; D possibly corresponds to TRBD1 (5 bases). CDR3 size: 12 residues. V lost 6 bases and J lost 6, with 14 bases in between. Per germline, CDR1 SQVTM and CDR2 ANQGSEA. In DNA form, the CDR3 reads TGCAGCGTCACCAGGGAGACGGATGGCTACACCTTC. Protein: CSVTRETDGYTF. Full variable domain (remainder filled in from reference TRBV29-1 and TRBJ1-2): SAVISQKPSRDICQRGTSLTIQCQVDSQVTMMFWYRQQPGQSLTLIATANQGSEATYESGFVIDKFPISRPNLTFSTLTVSNMSPEDSSIYLCSVTRETDGYTFGSGTRLTVV.